Described below is a single TCR beta chain sequence and its context. The junction differs from germline at one of its ends, possibly a read error. CDR1 and CDR2 from the germline V gene are MNHNS and SASEGT. The length of the CDR3 is 16 residues. From unsorted bulk tissue weighing roughly 17-31 mg, DNA and RNA were co-extracted. Patients had primary liver carcinoma treated by surgical resection. Tumor samples were assessed, and every one had over 90% viable tumor cells. With 500 to 650 ng total RNA as template and a constant-region primer, TCR beta cDNA was made. For TCR beta, libraries were produced by three nested multiplex PCR rounds using slightly modified ARM-PCR. The first two PCR rounds used TRBV1-TRBV30 primers with a Cbeta primer, roughly 10 cycles each. TCRdb reanalysed the multiplex PCR reads using MiXCR and keeps one entry per CDR3 protein. The sample includes 110,000 or so distinct CDR3 sequences, 80% to 85% of them seen just once.

This entry is derived from a study of tumor-infiltrating lymphocytes in primary liver carcinoma. This TCR derives from a man between 35 and 55 years old with primary liver carcinoma and hepatitis B virus infection. Specimen: liver tumor tissue from sampling region 3. Indicated subset: tumor region T3, left-lateral pole. This chain links TRBV6-1 with TRBJ2-7; no reliable D call. Here the CDR3 reads CASSRSTAASSDEQYF. In nucleotides, the CDR3 is TGTGCTAGCAGTCGCTCAACGGCTGCGAGCTCCGACGAGCAGTACTTC.